This TCR beta chain was sequenced for a study of T cell repertoires in cytomegalovirus infection. The overall study: CMV epitopes used comprised recently identified HLA-C-restricted ones and well-studied HLA-B-restricted ones. Public TCR beta signatures marked donors with CMV infection and the matching HLA. Whole-study findings and limits: The study identified carriers of CMV plus the relevant HLA from cumulative public TCR beta family frequency.

TCRdb redid the calling of the reads with MiXCR, one entry per CDR3 protein. The profile shows about half a million distinct CDR3 sequences, roughly a third of them singletons. Of note for this clonotype: Its matching antigen is unknown.

Unmatched junction bases numbered 4, after V lost 6 bases and J lost 4 bases. Germline V gene data show CDR1 as SQVTM and CDR2 as ANQGSEA. The CDR3 sequence is 12 residues long. This TCR came from a human donor in good health (CMV status not recorded). Some clones in this sample may be carry-over from other donors' samples. The rearrangement uses TRBV29-1 and TRBJ1-2; 8 bases are shared with TRBD1. The material was cultured PBMCs, obtained from culture after CMV antigen stimulation. The CDR3: CSVADRGYGYTF. For the CDR3, the DNA is TGCAGCGTAGCCGACAGGGGCTATGGCTACACCTTC.